This entry is about one T cell receptor beta chain. Its specificity is unknown. This sample is drawn from a study of T cell responses to AZD1222 COVID-19 vaccine. General study points: Vaccine-associated CD4 TCRs ranged over spike, dominating at 160-218 and 743-854.

Profiling relied on immunoSEQ multiplex PCR, and the TCRdb table lists in-frame clones only, not all of them. The sample carries fewer than 95,000 clones, 75% to 90% recorded once. The TCR sequence derives from an adult who received the AZD1222 COVID-19 vaccine. The source material was peripheral blood, sampled 28 days after the second AZD1222 dose.

The CDR3 protein is CASSLAGGTLLYNEQFF. The CDR3, as DNA: TGTGCCAGCAGCTTAGCGGGTGGGACTTTACTCTACAATGAGCAGTTCTTC. This chain joins TRBV11-2 and TRBJ2-1; a weak D match, TRBD2 (6 bases). Per germline, CDR1 SGHAT and CDR2 FQNNGV. V was trimmed by 1 base and J by 3 bases, leaving 16 bases between them. The CDR3 runs to 17 residues.